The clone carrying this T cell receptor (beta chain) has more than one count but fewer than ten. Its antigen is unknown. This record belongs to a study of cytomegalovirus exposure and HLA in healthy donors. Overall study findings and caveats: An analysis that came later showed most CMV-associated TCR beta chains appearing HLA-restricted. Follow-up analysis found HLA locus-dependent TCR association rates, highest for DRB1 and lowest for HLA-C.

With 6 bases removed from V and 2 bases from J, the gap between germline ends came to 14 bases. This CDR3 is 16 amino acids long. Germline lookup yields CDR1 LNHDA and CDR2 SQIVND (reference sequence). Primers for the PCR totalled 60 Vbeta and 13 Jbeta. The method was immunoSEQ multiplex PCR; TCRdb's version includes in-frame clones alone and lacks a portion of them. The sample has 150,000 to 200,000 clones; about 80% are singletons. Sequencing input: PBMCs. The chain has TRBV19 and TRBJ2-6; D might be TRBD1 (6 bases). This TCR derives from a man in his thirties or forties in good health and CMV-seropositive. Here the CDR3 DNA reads TGTGCCAGTAGCCCACCCTCAGGGGCTGGGGCCAACGTCCTGACTTTC. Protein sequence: CASSPPSGAGANVLTF.